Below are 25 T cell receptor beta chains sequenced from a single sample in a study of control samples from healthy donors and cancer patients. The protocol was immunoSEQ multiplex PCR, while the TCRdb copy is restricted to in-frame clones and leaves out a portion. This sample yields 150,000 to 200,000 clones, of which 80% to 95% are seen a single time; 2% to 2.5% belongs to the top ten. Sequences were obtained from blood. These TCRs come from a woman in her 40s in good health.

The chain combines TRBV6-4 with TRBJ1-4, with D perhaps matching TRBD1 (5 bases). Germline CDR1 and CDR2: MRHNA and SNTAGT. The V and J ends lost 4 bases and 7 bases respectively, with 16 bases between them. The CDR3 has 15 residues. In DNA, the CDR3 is TGTGCCAGCAGTGCCTCGAGAGGGGCGGGTGAAAAACTGTTTTTT. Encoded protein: CASSASRGAGEKLFF.

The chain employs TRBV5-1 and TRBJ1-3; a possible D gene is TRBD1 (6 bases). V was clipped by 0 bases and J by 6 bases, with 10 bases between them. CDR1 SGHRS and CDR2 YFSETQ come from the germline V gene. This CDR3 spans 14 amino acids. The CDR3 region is CASSLEQGVNTIYF. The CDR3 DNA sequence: TGCGCCAGCAGCTTGGAACAGGGTGTAAACACCATATATTTT.

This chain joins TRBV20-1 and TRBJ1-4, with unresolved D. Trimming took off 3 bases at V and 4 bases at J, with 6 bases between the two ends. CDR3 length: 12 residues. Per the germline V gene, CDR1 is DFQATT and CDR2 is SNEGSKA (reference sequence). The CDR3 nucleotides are TGCAGTGCTAGTGAGGGTAATGAAAAACTGTTTTTT. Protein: CSASEGNEKLFF.

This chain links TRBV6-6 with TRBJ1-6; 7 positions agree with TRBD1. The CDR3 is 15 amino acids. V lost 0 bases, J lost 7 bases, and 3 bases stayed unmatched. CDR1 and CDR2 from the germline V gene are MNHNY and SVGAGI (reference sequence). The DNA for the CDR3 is TGTGCCAGCAGTTACTCCAAGGGGGCGAATTCACCCCTCCACTTT. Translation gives CASSYSKGANSPLHF.

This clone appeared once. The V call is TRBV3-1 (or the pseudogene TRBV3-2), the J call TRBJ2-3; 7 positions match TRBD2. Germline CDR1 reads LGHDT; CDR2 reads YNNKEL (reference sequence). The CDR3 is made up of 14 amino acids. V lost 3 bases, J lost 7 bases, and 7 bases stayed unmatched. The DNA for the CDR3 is TGTGCCAGCAGCCACAGCGGGGAAATCAATACGCAGTATTTT. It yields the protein CASSHSGEINTQYF.

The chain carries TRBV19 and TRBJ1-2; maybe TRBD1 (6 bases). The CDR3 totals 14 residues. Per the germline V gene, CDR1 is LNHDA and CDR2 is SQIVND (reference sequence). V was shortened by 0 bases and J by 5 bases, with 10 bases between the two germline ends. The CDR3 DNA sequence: TGTGCCAGTAGTATAGAGACAGGCATGTATGGCTACACCTTC. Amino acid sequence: CASSIETGMYGYTF.

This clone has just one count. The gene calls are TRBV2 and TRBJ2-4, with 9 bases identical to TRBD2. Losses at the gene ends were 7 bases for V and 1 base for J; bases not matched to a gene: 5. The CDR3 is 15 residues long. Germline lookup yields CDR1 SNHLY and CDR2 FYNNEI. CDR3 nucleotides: TGTGCCAGCATCCCCCTAGCGGGGGCCAAAAACATTCAGTACTTC. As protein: CASIPLAGAKNIQYF.

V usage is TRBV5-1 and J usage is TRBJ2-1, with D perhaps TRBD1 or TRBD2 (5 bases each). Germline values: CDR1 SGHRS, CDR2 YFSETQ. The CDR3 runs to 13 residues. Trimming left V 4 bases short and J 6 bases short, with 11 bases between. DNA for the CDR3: TGCGCCAGCAGCACCGGGACGTTCAATGAGCAGTTCTTC. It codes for CASSTGTFNEQFF.

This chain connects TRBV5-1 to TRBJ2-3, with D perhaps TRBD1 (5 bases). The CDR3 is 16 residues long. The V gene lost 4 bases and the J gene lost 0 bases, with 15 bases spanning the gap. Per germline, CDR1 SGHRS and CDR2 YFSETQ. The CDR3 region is CASSPGLGLSTDTQYF. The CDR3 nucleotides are TGCGCCAGCAGCCCAGGGTTGGGGTTAAGCACAGATACGCAGTATTTT.

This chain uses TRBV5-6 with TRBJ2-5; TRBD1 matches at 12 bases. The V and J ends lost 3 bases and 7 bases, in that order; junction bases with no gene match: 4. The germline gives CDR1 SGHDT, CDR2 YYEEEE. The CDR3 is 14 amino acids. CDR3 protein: CASSSGQGARTQYF. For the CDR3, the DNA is TGTGCCAGCAGCTCGGGACAGGGGGCAAGGACCCAGTACTTC.

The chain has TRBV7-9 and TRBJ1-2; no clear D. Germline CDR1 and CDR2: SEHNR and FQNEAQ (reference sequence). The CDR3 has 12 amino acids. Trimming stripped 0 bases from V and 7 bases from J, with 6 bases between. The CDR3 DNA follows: TGTGCCAGCAGCTTAGCGGAGGGTGGCTACACCTTC. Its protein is CASSLAEGGYTF. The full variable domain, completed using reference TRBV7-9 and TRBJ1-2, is DTGVSQNPRHKITKRGQNVTFRCDPISEHNRLYWYRQTLGQGPEFLTYFQNEAQLEKSRLLSDRFSAERPKGSFSTLEIQRTEQGDSAMYLCASSLAEGGYTFGSGTRLTVV.

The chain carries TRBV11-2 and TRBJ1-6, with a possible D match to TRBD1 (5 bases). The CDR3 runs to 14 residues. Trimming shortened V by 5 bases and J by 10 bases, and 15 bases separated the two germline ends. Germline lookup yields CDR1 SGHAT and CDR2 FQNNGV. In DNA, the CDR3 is TGTGCCAGCAGCCTCGGGGCGACTACCTCACCCCTCCACTTT. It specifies CASSLGATTSPLHF.

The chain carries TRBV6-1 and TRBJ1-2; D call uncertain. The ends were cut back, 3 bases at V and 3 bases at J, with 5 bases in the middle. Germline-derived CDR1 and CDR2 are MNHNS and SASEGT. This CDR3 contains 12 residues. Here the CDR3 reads CASSDGDYGYTF. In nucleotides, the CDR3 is TGTGCCAGCAGTGATGGGGACTATGGCTACACCTTC.

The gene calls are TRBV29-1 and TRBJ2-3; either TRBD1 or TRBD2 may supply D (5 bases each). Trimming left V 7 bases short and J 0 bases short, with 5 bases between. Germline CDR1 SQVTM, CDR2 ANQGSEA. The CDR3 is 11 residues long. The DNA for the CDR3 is TGCAGCGGGGACAGCACAGATACGCAGTATTTT. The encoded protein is CSGDSTDTQYF.

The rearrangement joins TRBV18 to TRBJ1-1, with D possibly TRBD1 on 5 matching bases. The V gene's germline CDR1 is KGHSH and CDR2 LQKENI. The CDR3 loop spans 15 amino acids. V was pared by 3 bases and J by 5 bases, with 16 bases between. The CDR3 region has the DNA TGTGCCAGCTCACCGGGACTTCAGTCGGGGACTGAAGCTTTCTTT. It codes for CASSPGLQSGTEAFF. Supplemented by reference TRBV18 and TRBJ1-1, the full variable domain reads NAGVMQNPRHLVRRRGQEARLRCSPMKGHSHVYWYRQLPEEGLKFMVYLQKENIIDESGMPKERFSAEFPKEGPSILRIQQVVRGDSAAYFCASSPGLQSGTEAFFGQGTRLTVV.

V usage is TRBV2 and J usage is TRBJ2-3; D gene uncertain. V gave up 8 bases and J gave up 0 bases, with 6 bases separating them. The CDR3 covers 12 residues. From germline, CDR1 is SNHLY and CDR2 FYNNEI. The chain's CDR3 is CASVTSTDTQYF. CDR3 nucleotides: TGTGCCAGCGTCACTAGCACAGATACGCAGTATTTT.

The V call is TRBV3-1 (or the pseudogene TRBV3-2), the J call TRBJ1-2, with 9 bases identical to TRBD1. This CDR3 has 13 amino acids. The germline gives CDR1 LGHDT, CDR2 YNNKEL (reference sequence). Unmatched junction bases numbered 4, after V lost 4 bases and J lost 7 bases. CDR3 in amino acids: CASSLGQGSGYTF. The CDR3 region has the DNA TGTGCCAGCAGCCTGGGACAGGGAAGTGGCTACACCTTC.

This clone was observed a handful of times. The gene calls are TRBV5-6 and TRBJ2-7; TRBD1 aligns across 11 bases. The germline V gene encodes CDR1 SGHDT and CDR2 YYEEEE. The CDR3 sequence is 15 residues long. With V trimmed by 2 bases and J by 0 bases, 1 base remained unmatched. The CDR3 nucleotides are TGTGCCAGCAGCTTTGGGACAGGGGGCTCCTACGAGCAGTACTTC. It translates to CASSFGTGGSYEQYF.

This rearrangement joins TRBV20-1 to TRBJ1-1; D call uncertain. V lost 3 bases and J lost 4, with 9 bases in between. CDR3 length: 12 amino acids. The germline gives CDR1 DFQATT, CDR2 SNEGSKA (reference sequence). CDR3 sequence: CSASRYVTEAFF. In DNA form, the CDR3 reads TGCAGTGCTAGTCGGTATGTCACTGAAGCTTTCTTT.

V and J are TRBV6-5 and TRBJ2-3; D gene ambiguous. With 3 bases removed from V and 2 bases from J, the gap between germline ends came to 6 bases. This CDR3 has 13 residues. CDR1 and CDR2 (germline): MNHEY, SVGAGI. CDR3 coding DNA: TGTGCCAGCAGTTATAGGATCACAGATACGCAGTATTTT. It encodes CASSYRITDTQYF.

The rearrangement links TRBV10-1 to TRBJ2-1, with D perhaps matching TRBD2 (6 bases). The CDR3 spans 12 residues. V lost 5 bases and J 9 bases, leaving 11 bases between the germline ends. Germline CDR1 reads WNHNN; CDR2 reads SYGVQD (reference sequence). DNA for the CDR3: TGCGCCAGCAGTTTGGGACTCGGTGAGCAGTTCTTC. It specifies CASSLGLGEQFF.

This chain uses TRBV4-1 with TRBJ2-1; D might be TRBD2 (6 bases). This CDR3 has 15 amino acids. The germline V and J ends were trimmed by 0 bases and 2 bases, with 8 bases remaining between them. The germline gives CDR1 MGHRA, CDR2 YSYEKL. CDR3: CASSQDPGAYNEQFF. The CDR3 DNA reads TGCGCCAGCAGCCAAGATCCGGGGGCCTACAATGAGCAGTTCTTC.

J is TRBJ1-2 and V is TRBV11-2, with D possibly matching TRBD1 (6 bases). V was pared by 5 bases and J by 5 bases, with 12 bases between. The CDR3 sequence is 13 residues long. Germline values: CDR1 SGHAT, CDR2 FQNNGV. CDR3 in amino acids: CASSQSRGYGYTF. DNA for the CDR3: TGTGCCAGCAGCCAAAGCAGGGGTTATGGCTACACCTTC. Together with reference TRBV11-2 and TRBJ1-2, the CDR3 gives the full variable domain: EAGVAQSPRYKIIEKRQSVAFWCNPISGHATLYWYQQILGQGPKLLIQFQNNGVVDDSQLPKDRFSAERLKGVDSTLKIQPAKLEDSAVYLCASSQSRGYGYTFGSGTRLTVV.

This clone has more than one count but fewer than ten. The CDR3 spells CASSFPGTGEKLFF. The DNA for the CDR3 is TGTGCCAGCAGCTTTCCGGGGACAGGGGAAAAACTGTTTTTT. V gene TRBV7-8 combines with J gene TRBJ1-4; 9 bases align to TRBD1. The germline gives CDR1 SGHVS, CDR2 FQNEAQ. This CDR3 is 14 amino acids long. V lost 3 bases, J lost 8 bases, and 4 bases stayed unmatched.

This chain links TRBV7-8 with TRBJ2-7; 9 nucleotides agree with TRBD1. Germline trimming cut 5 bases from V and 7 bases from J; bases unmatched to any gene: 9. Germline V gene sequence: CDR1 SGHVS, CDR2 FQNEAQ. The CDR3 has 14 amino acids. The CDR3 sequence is CASSADRGSREQYF. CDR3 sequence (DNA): TGTGCCAGCAGCGCGGACAGGGGATCTCGGGAGCAGTACTTC.